This passage covers 22 T cell receptor beta chains from one sample sequenced in a study of Ad26.COV2.S vaccination and SARS-CoV-2 variants. TCRdb keeps only in-frame clones here, not all; method: immunoSEQ multiplex PCR. The table has hundreds of thousands of clones, roughly 90% seen once. As to treatment: about 20 received Ad26.COV2.S at low or high dose, single or two shots; roughly five received placebo; per-sample allocation not given. At day 63 after the first vaccine or placebo injection, samples were drawn. The sequencing here drew on peripheral blood, taken in a trial of Ad26.COV2.S vaccine versus placebo. All receptors derive from a person between 18 and 65 years old who received the Ad26.COV2.S COVID-19 vaccine or a placebo.

V and J are TRBV10-3 and TRBJ2-5, with unresolved D. V lost 0 bases to trimming and J lost 2 bases, with 7 bases between them. The CDR3 is made up of 14 amino acids. Germline values: CDR1 ENHRY, CDR2 SYGVKD. For the CDR3, the DNA is TGTGCCATCAGTGAGTCGGCCTATCAAGAGACCCAGTACTTC. Encoded protein: CAISESAYQETQYF.

This chain links TRBV7-8 with TRBJ2-2, with D hard to call. Germline values: CDR1 SGHVS, CDR2 FQNEAQ. This CDR3 spans 15 amino acids. Trimming shortened V by 1 base and J by 2 bases, and 8 bases separated the two germline ends. The CDR3 nucleotides read TGTGCCAGCAGCTTAGGGCAGACAAACACCGGGGAGCTGTTTTTT. This encodes CASSLGQTNTGELFF.

This rearrangement joins TRBV19 to TRBJ1-2, with D unresolved. Deletions cut 1 base from V and 4 bases from J, with 13 bases between. The CDR3 loop spans 15 amino acids. From germline, CDR1 is LNHDA and CDR2 SQIVND (reference sequence). The CDR3 is CASSIGVSSGYGYTF. The CDR3 DNA sequence: TGTGCCAGTAGTATAGGGGTCAGCTCGGGCTATGGCTACACCTTC.

The CDR3 reads CASSLFQTGAQTQYF. DNA for the CDR3: TGTGCCAGCAGCTTATTTCAAACAGGGGCTCAGACGCAGTATTTT. This chain links TRBV11-2 with TRBJ2-3, with TRBD1 matching 7 bases. V shed 2 bases, J shed 9 bases, and the junction held 11 bases outside the gene matches. Germline V gives CDR1 SGHAT, CDR2 FQNNGV. CDR3 size: 15 residues.

V and J are TRBV15 and TRBJ2-1, with D maybe TRBD2 (5 bases). CDR1 is LNHNV, CDR2 YYDKDF, per germline (reference sequence). The CDR3 runs to 13 residues. Trimming left V 8 bases short and J 10 bases short, with 18 bases between. CDR3 protein: CATSAEGRDEQFF. CDR3 DNA: TGTGCCACCTCAGCAGAGGGCAGAGACGAGCAGTTCTTC.

The CDR3 here is CASSLRDSQETQYF. For the CDR3, the DNA is TGTGCCAGCAGCCTCCGGGACAGCCAAGAGACCCAGTACTTC. This chain uses TRBV27 with TRBJ2-5, with 7 bases aligning to TRBD1. This CDR3 has 14 residues. V lost 6 bases, J lost 1 base, and 5 bases stayed unmatched. Germline values: CDR1 MNHEY, CDR2 SMNVEV (reference sequence).

J is TRBJ2-1 and V is TRBV6-2 or TRBV6-3; tentatively, D is TRBD1 (6 bases). Germline CDR1 and CDR2: MNHEY and SVGEGT. V was trimmed by 8 bases and J by 9 bases, leaving 11 bases between them. The CDR3 is made up of 11 amino acids. The CDR3 DNA reads as TGTGCCAGCGGTTCAGGGGTTGAGCAGTTCTTC. Protein: CASGSGVEQFF.

The chain uses TRBV18 and TRBJ2-3; D gene uncertain. Per germline, CDR1 KGHSH and CDR2 LQKENI. V was pared by 3 bases and J by 4 bases, with 11 bases between. CDR3 length: 14 residues. CDR3 protein: CASSPRLEADTQYF. The CDR3, as DNA: TGTGCCAGCTCACCCCGGCTAGAAGCAGATACGCAGTATTTT.

The rearrangement joins TRBV11-2 to TRBJ2-7; D unresolved. The CDR3 sequence is 14 residues long. Trimming pared 6 bases from V and 2 bases from J, leaving 14 bases between. Germline V gene data show CDR1 as SGHAT and CDR2 as FQNNGV. The CDR3 sequence is CASRPLADPYEQYF. CDR3 nucleotide sequence: TGTGCCAGCAGACCCTTGGCGGATCCCTACGAGCAGTACTTC. The whole variable domain, filled in from reference TRBV11-2 and TRBJ2-7, reads EAGVAQSPRYKIIEKRQSVAFWCNPISGHATLYWYQQILGQGPKLLIQFQNNGVVDDSQLPKDRFSAERLKGVDSTLKIQPAKLEDSAVYLCASRPLADPYEQYFGPGTRLTVT.

This clone has a handful of counts. The V call is TRBV19, the J call TRBJ2-2; perhaps TRBD2 as D (5 bases). The CDR3 length is 17 residues. V dropped 1 base and J dropped 1 base, with 13 bases sitting between them. CDR1 is LNHDA, CDR2 SQIVND, per germline (reference sequence). The CDR3 nucleotides are TGTGCCAGTAGTATAGGCCGGGGTAGCCTGAACACCGGGGAGCTGTTTTTT. Protein product: CASSIGRGSLNTGELFF. Filled out from reference TRBV19 and TRBJ2-2, the complete variable domain reads DGGITQSPKYLFRKEGQNVTLSCEQNLNHDAMYWYRQDPGQGLRLIYYSQIVNDFQKGDIAEGYSVSREKKESFPLTVTSAQKNPTAFYLCASSIGRGSLNTGELFFGEGSRLTVL.

The J gene is TRBJ2-2, the V gene TRBV3-1 (or the pseudogene TRBV3-2); 9 bases are shared with TRBD2. The germline gives CDR1 LGHDT, CDR2 YNNKEL (reference sequence). The length of the CDR3 is 16 residues. V lost 7 bases and J lost 5; bases outside the gene matches: 11. The CDR3 is CASTQGTSGWTGELFF. The CDR3 region has the DNA TGTGCCAGCACCCAGGGAACTAGCGGGTGGACCGGGGAGCTGTTTTTT.

The chain uses TRBV4-3 and TRBJ2-7; TRBD1 is a possible D gene (5 bases). Germline CDR1 is LGHNA and CDR2 is YSLEER. The CDR3 is 14 amino acids. The ends were cut back, 1 base at V and 2 bases at J, with 9 bases in the middle. The CDR3 protein is CASSQGTQAYEQYF. As DNA, the CDR3 is TGCGCCAGCAGCCAAGGGACACAAGCCTACGAGCAGTACTTC.

V is TRBV12-5 and J is TRBJ1-2; TRBD1 aligns across 11 bases. Germline V CDR1 and CDR2: LGHNT, FRNRAP. The CDR3 consists of 18 residues. The V and J ends lost 1 base and 5 bases, in that order; junction bases with no gene match: 12. This CDR3 reads CASGLALKTGTGGYGYTF. CDR3 sequence (DNA): TGTGCTAGTGGTTTGGCGTTAAAAACCGGGACAGGGGGGTATGGCTACACCTTC.

V usage is TRBV7-3 and J usage is TRBJ2-3; the D gene is possibly TRBD1 (6 bases). Deletions cut 7 bases from V and 0 bases from J, with 14 bases between. Germline V gene lookup returns CDR1 SGHTA and CDR2 FQGTGA. The CDR3 has 15 amino acids. CDR3 nucleotide sequence: TGTGCCAGCACCGAGACAGGCCCTAGCACAGATACGCAGTATTTT. It translates to CASTETGPSTDTQYF.

This clone has only a few counts. At the DNA level, this CDR3 is encoded by other sequences in the same sample as well. The chain has TRBV6-2 or TRBV6-3 and TRBJ2-6; no reliable D call. The CDR3 runs 13 residues. CDR1 is MNHEY, CDR2 SVGEGT, per germline. The V and J ends lost 0 bases and 3 bases respectively, with 0 bases between them. This CDR3 reads CASSYSGANVLTF. The CDR3 DNA reads TGTGCCAGCAGTTACTCTGGGGCCAACGTCCTGACTTTC.

In the case of this clone: The identical CDR3 is also encoded by other nucleotide sequences in the sample. The chain joins TRBV6-5 to TRBJ1-1, with D perhaps matching TRBD1 (5 bases). This CDR3 is built from 14 residues. Looked up from germline, CDR1 is MNHEY and CDR2 is SVGAGI. Trimming removed 2 bases from V and 0 bases from J, with 7 bases in between. The CDR3 bases are TGTGCCAGCAGTTACGGGGGTTTGAACACTGAAGCTTTCTTT. It yields the protein CASSYGGLNTEAFF.

This chain connects TRBV27 to TRBJ1-6, with unresolved D. V lost 6 bases and J 4 bases, leaving 16 bases between the germline ends. Germline V gene sequence: CDR1 MNHEY, CDR2 SMNVEV (reference sequence). The CDR3 runs to 16 residues. For the CDR3, the DNA is TGTGCCAGCAGCCCTGAGGGCCCCCAGTATAATTCACCCCTCCACTTT. As protein: CASSPEGPQYNSPLHF.

The gene calls are TRBV18 and TRBJ1-2; tentative D call: TRBD1 (6 bases). The V and J ends lost 3 bases and 2 bases respectively, with 19 bases between them. Germline CDR1 reads KGHSH; CDR2 reads LQKENI. This CDR3 spans 17 amino acids. CDR3 in DNA: TGTGCCAGCTCACCCGTTACACCCACAGGGAACAACTATGGCTACACCTTC. This encodes CASSPVTPTGNNYGYTF.

This clone was seen a single time. The J gene is TRBJ2-7, the V gene TRBV6-5; possibly TRBD1 for D (6 bases). CDR1 is MNHEY, CDR2 SVGAGI, per germline. The length of the CDR3 is 14 residues. V lost 6 bases and J 0 bases, leaving 12 bases between the germline ends. The CDR3 loop reads CASSTDRNSYEQYF. The CDR3 DNA reads as TGTGCCAGCAGCACGGACAGAAACTCCTACGAGCAGTACTTC.

The V and J genes are TRBV9 and TRBJ2-7, with D perhaps TRBD1 (7 bases). The CDR3 runs 15 residues. V dropped 4 bases and J dropped 1 base, with 15 bases sitting between them. The V gene's germline CDR1 is SGDLS and CDR2 YYNGEE. The CDR3 DNA reads as TGTGCCAGCAGCCGGGGGACAGTCTCTTCCTACGAGCAGTACTTC. Encoded protein: CASSRGTVSSYEQYF.

The rearrangement links TRBV24-1 to TRBJ2-7, with unresolved D. Germline CDR1 KGHDR, CDR2 SFDVKD. This CDR3 comprises 12 residues. V was shortened by 3 bases and J by 3 bases, with 5 bases between the two germline ends. The CDR3, as DNA: TGTGCCACCAGTGATGCTTACTACGAGCAGTACTTC. Amino acids: CATSDAYYEQYF.

The chain uses TRBV6-6 and TRBJ2-7, with D possibly being TRBD2 (6 bases). Germline CDR1 reads MNHNY; CDR2 reads SVGAGI (reference sequence). The V and J ends lost 3 bases and 0 bases respectively, with 12 bases between them. The CDR3 is made up of 15 amino acids. Here the CDR3 DNA reads TGTGCCAGCAGTTATTCGGGGGAAAGCTCCTACGAGCAGTACTTC. Its translation: CASSYSGESSYEQYF.